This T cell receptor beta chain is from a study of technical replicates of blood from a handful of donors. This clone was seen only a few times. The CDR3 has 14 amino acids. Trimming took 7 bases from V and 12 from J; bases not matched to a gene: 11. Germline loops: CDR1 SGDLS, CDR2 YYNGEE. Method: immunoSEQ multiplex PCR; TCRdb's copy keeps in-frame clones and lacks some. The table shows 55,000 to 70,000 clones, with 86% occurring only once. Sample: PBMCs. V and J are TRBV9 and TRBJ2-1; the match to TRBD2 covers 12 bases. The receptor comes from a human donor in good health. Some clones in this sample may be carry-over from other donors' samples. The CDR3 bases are TGTGCCAGCGCGACTAGCGGGAGCTTGAAGGGGCAGTTCTTC. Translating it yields CASATSGSLKGQFF.